The present TCR beta chain was sequenced within a study of breast tumors, draining lymph nodes, adjacent tissues. V lost 0 bases to trimming and J lost 1 base; unmatched junction nucleotides: 6. CDR3 length: 17 residues. Germline CDR1 and CDR2: LGHNA and YNFKEQ. The lymph nodes were axillary draining lymph nodes from breast cancer patients. In TCRdb, the multiplex PCR reads were re-called with MiXCR into one record per CDR3 protein. The table lists over 200,000 distinct CDR3 sequences, under 40% of them singletons. Sequencing input: axillary lymph node tissue. The TCR originated in a female donor with breast cancer. Some clones in this sample may be carry-over from other donors' samples. The chain has TRBV4-2 and TRBJ2-3, with TRBD2 matching over 8 bases. CDR3 coding DNA: TGTGCCAGCAGCCAAGATTCGCGGCGGGGGGGCACAGATACGCAGTATTTT. It translates to CASSQDSRRGGTDTQYF.